This T cell receptor beta chain was sequenced in a study of T cell responses to AZD1222 COVID-19 vaccine (dated by TCRdb to the early 2020s). For the wider study: Because spike-specific TCR depth and breadth did not differ between the two schedules, AZD1222 recipients who got a second dose at roughly 4 weeks were pooled with those who got a second dose at roughly 12 weeks. A total of about 250 trial participants underwent TCR sequencing, of whom nearly 210 had received two doses of AZD1222 and some 25 had received two doses of the MenACWY control vaccine. Trial participants were enrolled by age into 18-55, 56-69 and 70-plus year subgroups, with 148, 28 and 57 TCR-sequenced participants respectively. Broad study findings and their caveats: CD4 TCRs associated with the vaccine covered the entire spike protein, and the dominant responses were in regions 160-218 and 743-854. No day 14 peak-response samples were available, so repertoires were characterized only after the peak T cell response. Epitopes outside the regions mutated in the B.1.351 and B.1.1.7 variants were reportedly recognized by nearly half of the unique spike-specific TCRs. Conclusions about previously exposed vaccinees are limited because only six or seven AZD1222 recipients were SARS-CoV-2 seropositive at baseline. Spike-specific TCR breadth and depth rose significantly after two AZD1222 doses compared with day 0 and with MenACWY recipients. The 56-69-year group was small, and its depth increase did not reach significance, likely because of low power. Participants were mostly white British, with more females than males. The authors suggested clonal diversity may have been underestimated.

This specimen's time point label, per the study, means: baseline before first vaccination. Vaccinee samples came from UK trials COV001 and COV002, including a single-blind randomized controlled phase 2/3 trial of AZD1222 (ChAdOx1 nCoV-19) in healthy adults. For TCRbeta chain sequencing, PBMC samples from trial participants were taken at day 0 and at day 28 after the second dose. Deletion took 2 bases off V and 2 bases off J, with a span of 9 bases between the germline ends. The CDR3 goes from the cysteine to the phenylalanine over 14 residues. Solely the CDR3 DNA is kept, with 42 bases framed from the first base. Per the germline V gene (reference sequence), SGHNT is the CDR1 and YYREEE is the CDR2. Points on this clone: Its antigen is currently not known. Base-call qualities are not available, and no considerably larger clone is one nucleotide away.

The CDR3 regions of human TCRbeta chains were analyzed by immunosequencing. Processing in the source paper ran as follows. TCRs in the repertoires were matched against a reference library of SARS-CoV-2-specific TCRs that had been generated with the MIRA antigen-specificity platform. Breadth was defined as the fraction of unique TCRs that were SARS-CoV-2-associated, and depth was defined as the fraction of total T cells that were SARS-CoV-2-associated. Using the MIRA data, each spike-specific TCR was assigned both to the spike region to which the TCR was reactive and to a CD4 or CD8 class. Log10-transformed breadth and depth values were compared by one-way ANOVA with Sidak's multiple comparisons tests. Drawn from immuneACCESS, this table holds only the in-frame rearrangements with V and J called that TCRdb kept. Clones are partly lost; checked studies trace under half to an unresolved V gene and leave the rest unexplained. The V and J calls and clone size are taken from that table; D and trimming were inferred from the DNA. The sample table lists 120,000 or so clones, around 90% of them with a count of one. Less than 3.5% of the sample rests with the top ten.

The TCR was taken from an adult in good health. The rearrangement combines TRBV5-4 with TRBJ2-3; matching of 6 bases hints at TRBD2 as the D gene. The specimen was peripheral blood, collected on day 0 of AZD1222 vaccination. The DNA sequence reads TGTGCCAGCAGCTTCGCGGGGACCACAGATACGCAGTATTTT. This encodes CASSFAGTTDTQYF.